The clone carrying this T cell receptor (beta chain) has a handful of counts. Its antigen is currently unknown. This specimen belongs to a study of T-cell memory formation after mild COVID-19. Study details: Each donor largely had its own TCR clusters.

Germline trimming cut 6 bases from V and 3 bases from J; bases unmatched to any gene: 6. The CDR3 is 14 residues long. Germline V lookup: CDR1 SQVTM, CDR2 ANQGSEA. Study results and caveats: The study detected some responding clones in pre-infection memory, suggesting cross-reactive memory joined. Later expanders leaned toward CD4+, whereas clones contracting from day 15 to 85 were balanced CD4/CD8.

Constant-segment primers and 5'RACE yielded cDNA libraries for TCR alpha and TCR beta, each carrying sample barcodes and UMIs. MiXCR, run by TCRdb on the 5' RACE reads, gives a single entry per CDR3 protein. This table has about 140,000 distinct CDR3 sequences, 14% to 15% appearing once. The clonotype comes from an adult woman who had mild COVID-19 (a few samples of this study predate the infection). Cell type and time point are not known. This chain uses TRBV29-1 with TRBJ1-5; TRBD1 matches at 9 bases. The sequencing input was PBMCs or a T cell subset sorted from them (not recorded which). The CDR3 nucleotides read TGCAGCGTGAGCGGGACAGGGACCAATCAGCCCCAGCATTTT. Protein product: CSVSGTGTNQPQHF.